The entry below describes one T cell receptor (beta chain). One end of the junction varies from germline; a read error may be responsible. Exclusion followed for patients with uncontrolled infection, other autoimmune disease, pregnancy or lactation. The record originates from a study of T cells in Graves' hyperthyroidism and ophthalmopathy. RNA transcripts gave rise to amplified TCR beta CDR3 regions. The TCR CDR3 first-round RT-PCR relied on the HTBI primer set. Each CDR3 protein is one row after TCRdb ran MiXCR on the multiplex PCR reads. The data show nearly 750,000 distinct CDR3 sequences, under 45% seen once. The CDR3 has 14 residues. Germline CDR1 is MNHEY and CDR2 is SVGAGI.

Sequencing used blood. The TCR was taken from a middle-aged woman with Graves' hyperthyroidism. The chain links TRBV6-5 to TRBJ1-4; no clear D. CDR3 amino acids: CAISYTATNEKLFF. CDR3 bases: TGTGCCATCAGTTACACGGCAACTAATGAAAAACTGTTTTTT.